The next 22 T cell receptor beta chains were all read from a single sample in a study of CXCR3-negative and CXCR3-positive naive CD8 T cells. No antigens are known for them. The TRB libraries of cDNA were built by UMI-labeled 5' RACE. From its re-call of the 5' RACE reads, TCRdb lists each CDR3 protein once, without DNA. Its table lists 5,700 or so distinct CDR3 sequences. Findings and limits, study-wide: Against CXCR3-negative naive cells, CXCR3-positive naive cells showed more hydrophobic TRB CDR3s.

Sequencing was done on a sample of naive CXCR3+ CD8+ T cells from blood. Subset reported: CD45RO-CCR7+CD27+CD95- naive CD8+ T cells expressing CXCR3 (TNR3+). The receptors shown here come from a human donor in good health. Some clones in this sample may be carry-over from other donors' samples.

The gene calls are TRBV3-1 and TRBJ2-7. The CDR3 spans 15 residues. Germline lookup yields CDR1 LGHDT and CDR2 YNNKEL (reference sequence). The CDR3 spells CASSQGDVEDYEQYF.

J is TRBJ2-7 and V is TRBV19; the TCRdb call, TRBD1, lacks DNA for checking. Germline-derived CDR1 and CDR2 are LNHDA and SQIVND (reference sequence). This CDR3 spans 15 amino acids. The CDR3 loop reads CATGTGGFVSYEQYF.

This clonotype is identified as medium-sized from frequency. V is TRBV27 and J is TRBJ2-7; lacking DNA, the TRBD1 call made by TCRdb goes unchecked. There are 13 residues in the CDR3. Germline loops: CDR1 MNHEY, CDR2 SMNVEV (reference sequence). The CDR3 protein is CASSPRGGYEQYF.

The chain employs TRBV7-6 and TRBJ2-1; TCRdb proposes TRBD2, but this gene call is untestable without DNA. The CDR3 contains 17 residues. Per germline, CDR1 SGHVS and CDR2 FNYEAQ. The CDR3 loop is CASSLLFLAGGYNEQFF.

V and J are TRBV21-1 and TRBJ2-5; TCRdb gives TRBD2 as the D gene, but with no DNA this cannot be confirmed. TRBV21-1 constitutes a pseudogene. The CDR3 runs to 17 residues. This CDR3 reads CASSKEGGKSIQETQYF.

The genes are TRBV11-3 and TRBJ2-3; TCRdb lists TRBD2, though no DNA is available to test this call. The CDR3 length is 16 residues. CDR1 SGHNT and CDR2 YENEEA come from the germline V gene. The CDR3 spells CASSARTSGFTDTQYF.

This clonotype is deemed medium-sized (0.01 to 0.1%) by its frequency. This chain uses TRBV15 with TRBJ2-2. The germline CDR1 and CDR2 sequences are LNHNV and YYDKDF (reference sequence). This CDR3 has 16 amino acids. This chain's CDR3 is CATSRGQDRNTGELFF.

This clonotype is labeled medium-sized based on frequency. The V and J genes are TRBV2 and TRBJ1-2; as DNA is missing, the TRBD1 call by TCRdb cannot be tested. The CDR3 runs to 15 residues. Per germline, CDR1 SNHLY and CDR2 FYNNEI. The CDR3 loop is CASSEAGQGNYGYTF.

This clonotype is called medium-sized based on its frequency. The V gene is TRBV7-2, the J gene TRBJ2-1; the TCRdb D gene call, TRBD2, has no DNA to confirm it. Looked up from germline, CDR1 is SGHTA and CDR2 is FQGNSA. The CDR3 runs 15 residues. This chain's CDR3 is CASSEGLADYNEQFF.

The chain joins TRBV23-1 to TRBJ2-7; without DNA, the TCRdb call of TRBD1 cannot be checked. TRBV23-1 qualifies as an ORF whose function is uncertain. CDR3 length: 15 amino acids. The CDR3 region is CASRYSGQGTYEQYF.

The chain combines TRBV25-1 with TRBJ2-7; the D call of TRBD1 rests on TCRdb alone, since no DNA is present to check it. CDR3 length equals 15 residues. Germline V gives CDR1 MGHDK, CDR2 SYGVNS. CDR3 sequence: CASSDWDRDAYEQYF.

The chain recombines TRBV29-1 with TRBJ1-1; TCRdb selects TRBD1, and the lack of DNA leaves this call unchecked. The CDR3 loop spans 12 amino acids. Per germline, CDR1 SQVTM and CDR2 ANQGSEA. The CDR3 reads CSVDPGSPEAFF.

The chain combines TRBV7-3 with TRBJ2-3; the TCRdb call, TRBD1, lacks DNA for checking. The CDR3 is made up of 15 amino acids. CDR1 is SGHTA and CDR2 is FQGTGA in the germline V gene. The CDR3 here is CASSLEGAAADTQYF. The whole variable domain, remainder taken from reference TRBV7-3 and TRBJ2-3, is GAGVSQTPSNKVTEKGKYVELRCDPISGHTALYWYRQSLGQGPEFLIYFQGTGAADDSGLPNDRFFAVRPEGSVSTLKIQRTERGDSAVYLCASSLEGAAADTQYFGPGTRLTVL.

This clonotype ranks as medium-sized in terms of frequency. The rearrangement uses TRBV12-3 or TRBV12-4 and TRBJ2-1; the TCRdb D gene call, TRBD1, has no DNA to confirm it. This CDR3 region has 14 residues. The CDR3 here is CASSFGGSYNEQFF.

This chain links TRBV15 with TRBJ2-7; absent DNA, TCRdb's TRBD1 call cannot be checked. Germline V gene sequence: CDR1 LNHNV, CDR2 YYDKDF (reference sequence). The CDR3 covers 15 residues. The CDR3 here is CATSKERGPSYEQYF.

The chain carries TRBV2 and TRBJ1-5. Germline-derived CDR1 and CDR2 are SNHLY and FYNNEI. The CDR3 has 14 amino acids. The CDR3 is CASSEAGDYQPQHF.

The gene calls are TRBV7-9 and TRBJ1-1. The length of the CDR3 is 16 residues. Germline V gene lookup returns CDR1 SEHNR and CDR2 FQNEAQ (reference sequence). The CDR3 loop reads CASSPTRGEMNTEAFF.

Its frequency marks this clonotype as medium-sized. CDR3 protein: CSVEGTTSSYEQYF. The V and J genes are TRBV29-1 and TRBJ2-7; TCRdb designates TRBD1, a call that cannot be tested without DNA. The CDR3 spans 14 residues. Germline loops: CDR1 SQVTM, CDR2 ANQGSEA.

This chain joins TRBV29-1 and TRBJ1-2; TCRdb returns TRBD1, unconfirmable since there is no DNA. The CDR3 totals 14 residues. Germline CDR1 SQVTM, CDR2 ANQGSEA. CDR3 sequence: CSVGGQGVGYGYTF.

This clonotype ranks as medium-sized in terms of frequency. The rearrangement links TRBV15 to TRBJ2-3. This CDR3 is 12 amino acids long. CDR1 LNHNV and CDR2 YYDKDF come from the germline V gene (reference sequence). CDR3 protein: CATSSSADTQYF.

The chain has TRBV6-4 and TRBJ2-7. Germline V gene sequence: CDR1 MRHNA, CDR2 SNTAGT. This CDR3 comprises 13 residues. CDR3: CASMVGYFYEQYF.

The chain couples TRBV21-1 to TRBJ1-6. TRBV21-1 is deemed a pseudogene. The CDR3 is 17 residues long. The CDR3 sequence is CASSPGPYKDPNSPLHF.